A selection of T cell receptor beta chains follows, all from one sample in a study of T cell responses to AZD1222 COVID-19 vaccine. TCRdb's table, derived via immunoSEQ multiplex PCR, lists solely in-frame clones and lacks some. The data hold approximately 130,000 clones, with 90% to 95% observed a single time. The sample here was peripheral blood, taken on day 0 of AZD1222 vaccination. The receptors here all came from an adult in good health. Both conserved end residues are trimmed from each CDR3. Size is omitted from some rows. Given values are once, few, many or a class for expanded clones.

ASSLKGTGKYQETQY | TRBV27 | .
ASSHLTGETNYGYT | TRBV4-1 | .
ASSFAGQGNYGYT | TRBV28 | .
ASSFSIGRTGELF | TRBV7-9 | .
ASSFLTGNYNEKLF | TRBV28 | .
AITANLGGYEQY | TRBV10-3 | .
ASSKSIGRGYSNQPQH | TRBV21-1 | .
ASTLGQEYNSPLH | TRBV6-5 | once
ASSVERGASGNTIY | TRBV9 | once
ASTQGGFSYGYT | TRBV5-1 | .
ASSPPMGTGRRNTEAF | TRBV18 | few
ASRRTANTGELF | TRBV27 | .
AWGPGQGEQPQH | TRBV30 | .
ASSPRAETQY | TRBV5-4 | .
ASSDGGGLPPYEQY | TRBV28 | .
ASSPTGILKTEAF | TRBV11-2 | .
ASSQDYRERSQPQH | TRBV3-1/TRBV3-2 | .
ASSYSWTGNTGELF | TRBV6-5 | .
ASSLLLGTEAF | TRBV5-1 | .
ASSLRDNEQF | TRBV7-3 | .
ASSAQPGVDTGELF | TRBV7-3 | .
ASSHGQQGYGYT | TRBV5-1 | once
ASSSAGQPQH | TRBV7-3 | .
ASSLVSGGQPQH | TRBV5-8 | .
ASSQEWGSLGPDTQY | TRBV4-3 | .
AWRGINTGELF | TRBV30 | once
ASSPQRTDTQY | TRBV18 | .
ASSLEGASGYT | TRBV5-1 | .
ASSPTDAYGYT | TRBV3-1/TRBV3-2 | .
ASSLPPYTGQRTYEQY | TRBV5-5 | once
ASSPRGISGANVLT | TRBV5-1 | .
ASSILLAGGPRSYEQY | TRBV19 | .
ASSYSRRTGLTGGNQPQH | TRBV6-2/TRBV6-3 | .
ASSPKAETGTGSPRYEQY | TRBV23-1 | few
ASSLRAMAREQF | TRBV7-3 | .
ASSLVGSSSYNEQF | TRBV7-6 | .
ASSRGRTNEKLF | TRBV28 | few
ASSPRDRDEPPQH | TRBV28 | .
ASSTTSGGDYNEQF | TRBV7-3 | .
ASSPGQDLLEQY | TRBV4-3 | .
ASSRGVNSPLH | TRBV4-1 | .
ASSPGTASYEQY | TRBV5-1 | .
ASSPGTAGQPQH | TRBV18 | .